This entry lists 22 T cell receptor beta chains sequenced from one sample in a study of OX40 agonist ivuxolimab in advanced cancers. Using immunoSEQ multiplex PCR, the repertoire was profiled, and TCRdb retains in-frame clones only, with some absent. The data contain around 39,000 clones, roughly three quarters of them singletons. Sequenced here: CD4+ or CD8+ T cells sorted from blood, sampled in a trial of the OX40 agonist ivuxolimab. The source of these receptors is an adult with an advanced solid tumor such as melanoma, head and neck, liver or kidney cancer.

This clone showed up just a few times. CDR3 loop: CASSTGQGTYEQYF. CDR3 sequence (DNA): TGTGCCAGCTCTACTGGACAGGGGACCTACGAGCAGTACTTC. The chain joins TRBV18 to TRBJ2-7; TRBD1 aligns across 9 bases. V gave up 6 bases and J gave up 2 bases; unmatched junction bases: 5. Looked up from germline, CDR1 is KGHSH and CDR2 is LQKENI. The CDR3 is 14 amino acids.

The chain couples TRBV28 to TRBJ1-1, with 7 bases identical to TRBD1. V was clipped by 6 bases and J by 1 base; unmatched bases: 5. This CDR3 region has 14 residues. Germline loops: CDR1 MDHEN, CDR2 SYDVKM. The CDR3 here is CASRLQGTNTEAFF. The DNA of the CDR3 is TGTGCCAGCAGATTACAGGGGACGAACACTGAAGCTTTCTTT.

The chain has TRBV4-2 and TRBJ1-5; tentatively, D is TRBD1 (5 bases). V dropped 0 bases and J dropped 7 bases, with 16 bases sitting between them. The germline V gene encodes CDR1 LGHNA and CDR2 YNFKEQ. The CDR3 has 16 residues. The CDR3 protein is CASSQDRGQGGQPQHF. Written as DNA, the CDR3 is TGTGCCAGCAGCCAAGATCGAGGGCAGGGCGGGCAGCCCCAGCATTTT.

The rearrangement uses TRBV6-1 and TRBJ1-2; 9 nucleotides agree with TRBD1. Germline assignment: CDR1 MNHNS and CDR2 SASEGT. V shed 7 bases, J shed 2 bases, and the junction held 8 bases outside the gene matches. This CDR3 has 15 residues. Here the CDR3 DNA reads TGTGCCAGCATCCCTGGGGGACAGGGAAACTATGGCTACACCTTC. Translating it yields CASIPGGQGNYGYTF.

The chain links TRBV28 to TRBJ1-2; the match to TRBD1 covers 9 bases. CDR3 length equals 16 residues. Germline loops: CDR1 MDHEN, CDR2 SYDVKM. V lost 1 base to trimming and J lost 4 bases; unmatched junction nucleotides: 7. CDR3 in amino acids: CASSLSHRGQGYGYTF. The CDR3 bases are TGTGCCAGCAGTTTATCCCACAGGGGGCAAGGCTATGGCTACACCTTC.

The V call is TRBV30, the J call TRBJ1-1, with D possibly TRBD1 on 6 matching bases. The CDR3 has 14 residues. Trimming stripped 1 base from V and 8 bases from J, with 17 bases between. Germline V gives CDR1 GTSNPN, CDR2 SVGIG (reference sequence). The CDR3 sequence is CAWSEGIGQQEAFF. Here the CDR3 DNA reads TGTGCCTGGAGTGAAGGGATAGGACAGCAAGAAGCTTTCTTT.

This chain links TRBV6-1 with TRBJ1-1; unclear D gene. Trimming removed 2 bases at V and 0 bases at J, with 10 bases between. The CDR3 has 15 residues. The V gene's germline CDR1 is MNHNS and CDR2 SASEGT. The DNA for the CDR3 is TGTGCCAGCAGTGAATCTGATCAAATGAACACTGAAGCTTTCTTT. Encoded protein: CASSESDQMNTEAFF.

This clone was counted a few times. This chain uses TRBV4-1 with TRBJ2-1, with TRBD2 matching over 9 bases. The trim removed 3 bases at V and 9 bases at J, leaving 18 bases unmatched. The CDR3 spans 18 residues. Germline V lookup: CDR1 MGHRA, CDR2 YSYEKL. The DNA for the CDR3 is TGCGCCAGCAGCCAGAGCTGGGGCGGGGGGGCCGGTGAGAGTGAGCAGTTCTTC. It specifies CASSQSWGGGAGESEQFF.

The chain joins TRBV18 to TRBJ2-1; 8 nucleotides line up with TRBD1. Germline V gives CDR1 KGHSH, CDR2 LQKENI. V shed 1 base, J shed 4 bases, and the junction held 6 bases outside the gene matches. This CDR3 contains 16 residues. Written as DNA, the CDR3 is TGTGCCAGCTCACCACGGGCAGGGGGCGAGTACAATGAGCAGTTCTTC. Residues: CASSPRAGGEYNEQFF. The whole variable domain, filled in from reference TRBV18 and TRBJ2-1, reads NAGVMQNPRHLVRRRGQEARLRCSPMKGHSHVYWYRQLPEEGLKFMVYLQKENIIDESGMPKERFSAEFPKEGPSILRIQQVVRGDSAAYFCASSPRAGGEYNEQFFGPGTRLTVL.

The chain combines TRBV28 with TRBJ2-7; D could derive from TRBD1 or TRBD2 (6 bases each). CDR1 is MDHEN and CDR2 is SYDVKM in the germline V gene. The CDR3 sequence is 12 residues long. Deletions cut 5 bases from V and 7 bases from J, with 12 bases between. CDR3 amino acids: CASSLGGLEQYF. In DNA, the CDR3 is TGTGCCAGCAGTCTTGGGGGGCTTGAGCAGTACTTC.

The chain recombines TRBV5-6 with TRBJ1-1; TRBD1 aligns across 9 bases. The CDR3 extends over 15 amino acids. Per germline, CDR1 SGHDT and CDR2 YYEEEE. V shed 4 bases and J 5 bases; nucleotides not matched to a gene: 9. The CDR3 spells CASSTQQGAGTEAFF. The DNA of the CDR3 is TGTGCCAGCAGCACCCAACAGGGGGCGGGAACTGAAGCTTTCTTT.

This clone was recorded once. CDR3 nucleotides: TGTGCCAGCAGCCAAGATCCAGGCAGGGAAACCGGGGAGCTGTTTTTT. Its protein is CASSQDPGRETGELFF. This chain links TRBV4-2 with TRBJ2-2, with TRBD1 as a possible D gene (5 bases). The CDR3 contains 16 residues. Trimming removed 0 bases at V and 5 bases at J, with 13 bases between. Germline V CDR1 and CDR2: LGHNA, YNFKEQ.

This clone was seen only once. V is TRBV7-6 and J is TRBJ2-2, with TRBD2 as a possible D gene (6 bases). The ends were cut back, 1 base at V and 3 bases at J, with 12 bases in the middle. The CDR3 length is 16 residues. Germline V lookup: CDR1 SGHVS, CDR2 FNYEAQ. CDR3 sequence (DNA): TGTGCCAGCAGCTTAGTCCCGGGCGGGGACACCGGGGAGCTGTTTTTT. Amino acids: CASSLVPGGDTGELFF.

This chain joins TRBV2 and TRBJ2-6; possible D gene TRBD1, 5 bases. CDR1 and CDR2 (germline): SNHLY, FYNNEI. Trimming pared 0 bases from V and 3 bases from J, leaving 9 bases between. The CDR3 covers 16 residues. CDR3 nucleotides: TGTGCCAGCAGTGAAGCCGCAGGGATTGGGGCCAACGTCCTGACTTTC. It yields the protein CASSEAAGIGANVLTF.

This sequence joins TRBV19 and TRBJ1-1, with D perhaps TRBD1 (5 bases). Germline CDR1 is LNHDA and CDR2 is SQIVND (reference sequence). V lost 4 bases and J lost 0, with 15 bases in between. This CDR3 contains 16 residues. CDR3 bases: TGTGCCAGTAGTACCGACCACAGGAGACTGAACACTGAAGCTTTCTTT. Protein product: CASSTDHRRLNTEAFF.

As to this clone: This same CDR3 is encoded by further DNA sequences in the sample. This chain joins TRBV9 and TRBJ1-5, with D possibly TRBD1 on 6 matching bases. CDR1 and CDR2 from the germline V gene are SGDLS and YYNGEE. The germline V and J ends were trimmed by 2 bases and 4 bases, with 10 bases remaining between them. There are 14 residues in the CDR3. This CDR3 is CASSVGRGNQPQHF. CDR3 DNA: TGTGCCAGCAGCGTCGGCAGGGGTAATCAGCCCCAGCATTTT. Using reference TRBV9 and TRBJ1-5 for the parts outside the CDR3, the full variable domain is DSGVTQTPKHLITATGQRVTLRCSPRSGDLSVYWYQQSLDQGLQFLIQYYNGEERAKGNILERFSAQQFPDLHSELNLSSLELGDSALYFCASSVGRGNQPQHFGDGTRLSIL.

The chain recombines TRBV5-4 with TRBJ1-6; TRBD1 matches 11 bases. The CDR3 runs 16 residues. The V gene's germline CDR1 is SGHNT and CDR2 YYREEE (reference sequence). The trim removed 1 base at V and 7 bases at J, leaving 4 bases unmatched. The CDR3 sequence is CASSLSDRGPNSPLHF. In DNA, the CDR3 is TGTGCCAGCAGCTTGTCGGACAGGGGGCCAAATTCACCCCTCCACTTT.

The chain carries TRBV7-6 and TRBJ2-7, with 7 bases identical to TRBD1. CDR1 SGHVS and CDR2 FNYEAQ come from the germline V gene. There are 14 residues in the CDR3. V lost 2 bases to trimming and J lost 3 bases; unmatched junction nucleotides: 4. The CDR3 here is CASSLMTGSYEQYF. DNA of the CDR3: TGTGCCAGCAGCTTAATGACAGGGAGCTACGAGCAGTACTTC. Full variable domain (outside the CDR3, taken from reference TRBV7-6 and TRBJ2-7): GAGVSQSPRYKVTKRGQDVALRCDPISGHVSLYWYRQALGQGPEFLTYFNYEAQQDKSGLPNDRFSAERPEGSISTLTIQRTEQRDSAMYRCASSLMTGSYEQYFGPGTRLTVT.

This clone has just one count. The gene calls are TRBV18 and TRBJ1-1; no clear D gene. CDR3 length: 13 residues. Deletions cut 5 bases from V and 0 bases from J, with 7 bases between. Germline V gene lookup returns CDR1 KGHSH and CDR2 LQKENI. The CDR3 here is CASSGDMNTEAFF. In DNA form, the CDR3 reads TGTGCCAGCTCAGGGGATATGAACACTGAAGCTTTCTTT.

The rearrangement joins TRBV10-2 to TRBJ2-1, with D perhaps assigned TRBD1 or TRBD2 (5 bases each). CDR3 length: 14 amino acids. Germline CDR1 is WSHSY and CDR2 is SAAADI. The V gene lost 5 bases and the J gene lost 7 bases, with 15 bases spanning the gap. DNA for the CDR3: TGCGCCAGCAGTCTAGCCGACAGTCAAAATGAGCAGTTCTTC. It specifies CASSLADSQNEQFF.

The chain has TRBV5-1 and TRBJ1-4, with 9 bases lining up with TRBD1. Germline V lookup: CDR1 SGHRS, CDR2 YFSETQ. V dropped 5 bases and J dropped 0; count of bases not matched to a gene: 8. This CDR3 spans 17 amino acids. DNA for the CDR3: TGCGCCAGCAGTCATGGGACAGGGAGATCAACTAATGAAAAACTGTTTTTT. It is translated as CASSHGTGRSTNEKLFF.

Concerning this clone itself: A read error may produce the germline difference seen at one junction end. The rearrangement uses TRBV29-1 and TRBJ2-7; D ambiguous. Per germline, CDR1 SQVTM and CDR2 ANQGSEA. The CDR3 runs 10 residues. CDR3 protein: CSVKDYEQYF. The CDR3 nucleotides read TGCAGCGTTAAAGACTACGAGCAGTACTTC.